The 15 T cell receptor beta chains listed next were all sequenced from one sample in a study of OX40 agonist ivuxolimab in advanced cancers. The protocol was immunoSEQ multiplex PCR, while the TCRdb copy is restricted to in-frame clones and leaves out a portion. The sample lists just over 35,000 clones, roughly 80% occurring once. Source: CD4+ or CD8+ T cells sorted from blood, taken in a trial of the OX40 agonist ivuxolimab. The receptors originated from an adult with an advanced solid tumor such as melanoma, head and neck, liver or kidney cancer.

The rearrangement uses TRBV7-6 and TRBJ2-2; 14 bases agree with TRBD2. Germline lookup yields CDR1 SGHVS and CDR2 FNYEAQ. The CDR3 spans 17 residues. V lost 5 bases, J lost 5 bases, and 7 bases stayed unmatched. Here the CDR3 DNA reads TGTGCCAGCAGCCAGGGACTAGCGGGAGCAGGTACCGGGGAGCTGTTTTTT. Residues: CASSQGLAGAGTGELFF.

The rearrangement uses TRBV27 and TRBJ2-1; weak D call: TRBD1 (5 bases). This CDR3 has 13 residues. Trimming cost V 5 bases and J 5 bases, with 10 bases left between them. Germline V lookup: CDR1 MNHEY, CDR2 SMNVEV (reference sequence). The CDR3 DNA is TGTGCCAGCAGTCCATCGACAGACAATGAGCAGTTCTTC. Its protein product is CASSPSTDNEQFF.

CDR3 sequence: CASSKGVGVRWTF. The CDR3 coding sequence is TGTGCCAGCAGTAAAGGGGTGGGGGTAAGGTGGACCTTC. V usage is TRBV6-1 and J usage is TRBJ1-2, with D possibly matching TRBD1 (5 bases). Germline V gene lookup returns CDR1 MNHNS and CDR2 SASEGT. Trimming shortened V by 5 bases and J by 14 bases, and 21 bases separated the two germline ends. The CDR3 contains 13 residues.

The chain has TRBV13 and TRBJ2-5, with TRBD1 matching over 10 bases. The CDR3 contains 14 residues. Trimming at V came to 5 bases and at J to 11 bases, leaving 11 bases not matched to a gene. From germline, CDR1 is PRHDT and CDR2 FYEKMQ (reference sequence). This CDR3 is CASSAPGTGEEQYF. CDR3 sequence (DNA): TGTGCCAGCAGCGCACCCGGGACAGGGGAAGAGCAGTACTTC.

This clone was recorded once. V and J are TRBV5-6 and TRBJ1-1, with D tentatively TRBD1 (5 bases). V was pared by 4 bases and J by 5 bases, with 9 bases between. Germline V CDR1 and CDR2: SGHDT, YYEEEE. The CDR3 length is 12 residues. The CDR3 region is CASSHGGTEAFF. The DNA for the CDR3 is TGTGCCAGCAGCCACGGGGGGACTGAAGCTTTCTTT.

V is TRBV29-1 and J is TRBJ2-7; 9 bases line up with TRBD1. CDR3 length: 14 residues. The junction had 14 bases not matched to a gene; V was cut back by 5 bases and J by 9 bases. From germline, CDR1 is SQVTM and CDR2 ANQGSEA. CDR3 amino acids: CSVTTGTGSLRQYF. CDR3 in DNA: TGCAGCGTTACCACCGGGACAGGGAGTCTCCGGCAGTACTTC.

The chain combines TRBV27 with TRBJ2-6; D possibly corresponds to TRBD2 (6 bases). Per the germline V gene, CDR1 is MNHEY and CDR2 is SMNVEV (reference sequence). This CDR3 region has 16 residues. Trimming pared 3 bases from V and 2 bases from J, leaving 11 bases between. CDR3 DNA: TGTGCCAGCAGTTTGGGCTGGGGGGCTGGGGCCAACGTCCTGACTTTC. This encodes CASSLGWGAGANVLTF.

The chain is built from TRBV28 and TRBJ2-7; a possible D gene is TRBD1 (5 bases). Germline V CDR1 and CDR2: MDHEN, SYDVKM. This CDR3 is built from 13 residues. Trimming pared 5 bases from V and 1 base from J, leaving 9 bases between. This chain's CDR3 is CASSLTGSYEQYF. The CDR3 region has the DNA TGTGCCAGCAGTCTTACAGGATCCTACGAGCAGTACTTC.

The chain links TRBV5-4 to TRBJ2-7, with TRBD1 matching 7 bases. The CDR3 consists of 13 residues. Germline V gene sequence: CDR1 SGHNT, CDR2 YYREEE (reference sequence). V shed 7 bases, J shed 3 bases, and the junction held 7 bases outside the gene matches. CDR3 sequence reads: CASATGTDYEQYF. The CDR3 DNA reads as TGTGCCAGCGCAACCGGGACAGACTACGAGCAGTACTTC.

The chain couples TRBV28 to TRBJ2-7; D not resolved. Germline values: CDR1 MDHEN, CDR2 SYDVKM. The CDR3 extends over 13 amino acids. V was shortened by 3 bases and J by 3 bases, with 9 bases between the two germline ends. The CDR3 sequence: CASSFRPDYEQYF. CDR3 nucleotide sequence: TGTGCCAGCAGTTTTAGGCCAGACTACGAGCAGTACTTC.

The V and J genes are TRBV21-1 and TRBJ1-5. TRBV21-1 is a known pseudogene. The CDR3 covers 16 residues. The CDR3, as DNA: TGTGCCAGCAGCCGTCGTAGAGGGGTAAACAATCAGCCCCAGCATTTT. This codes for CASSRRRGVNNQPQHF.

The rearrangement links TRBV7-9 to TRBJ1-1, with 8 bases aligning to TRBD1. CDR3 length equals 14 residues. Germline V gene lookup returns CDR1 SEHNR and CDR2 FQNEAQ (reference sequence). J was trimmed by 7 bases and V by 5 bases; bases with no gene match: 9. The CDR3 DNA sequence: TGTGCCAGCAGCAGAGTCGGACAGGGAGTTGAAGCTTTCTTT. The encoded protein is CASSRVGQGVEAFF.

The chain has TRBV27 and TRBJ2-7; 11 positions agree with TRBD2. The CDR3 sequence is 17 residues long. Germline V gene sequence: CDR1 MNHEY, CDR2 SMNVEV (reference sequence). V lost 5 bases, J lost 3 bases, and 12 bases stayed unmatched. The CDR3 is CASSLLAGGIALYEQYF. The CDR3 DNA reads as TGTGCCAGCAGTCTCCTAGCGGGGGGTATTGCCCTCTACGAGCAGTACTTC.

The chain couples TRBV5-8 to TRBJ1-1; D perhaps matches TRBD1 (6 bases). Trimming left V 4 bases short and J 0 bases short, with 13 bases between. Germline loops: CDR1 SGHTS, CDR2 YDEGEE. This CDR3 has 15 residues. The CDR3 loop reads CASSERDTLNTEAFF. In nucleotides, the CDR3 is TGTGCCAGCAGCGAACGGGACACCCTGAACACTGAAGCTTTCTTT. Based on the CDR3 plus reference TRBV5-8 and TRBJ1-1, the full variable domain is EAGVTQSPTHLIKTRGQQATLRCSPISGHTSVYWYQQALGLGLQFLLWYDEGEERNRGNFPPRFSGRQFPNYSSELNVNALELEDSALYLCASSERDTLNTEAFFGQGTRLTVV.

The V gene is TRBV9, the J gene TRBJ1-2; perhaps TRBD1 as D (5 bases). CDR1 is SGDLS, CDR2 YYNGEE, per germline. The length of the CDR3 is 14 residues. V gave up 2 bases and J gave up 1 base, with 9 bases separating them. The chain's CDR3 is CASSVGHLNYGYTF. The CDR3 nucleotides read TGTGCCAGCAGCGTCGGACATCTTAACTATGGCTACACCTTC.